This T cell receptor beta chain was retrieved from a study of cytomegalovirus exposure and HLA in healthy donors (dated by TCRdb to 2016 to 2017). With respect to the entire study: According to an earlier analysis of 587 of the donors, 200 million or so T cells yielded roughly 110 million unique TCR beta sequences and approximately 300 Gb of sequence data. Besides the first cohort of approximately 710 subjects, a separate validation cohort made up of 120 or so different subjects was used. A later genetic analysis used genome-wide SNP genotypes for about three fifths of the 666 donors, treating that subset as a discovery cohort. All discovery cohort repertoires had been generated on a single sequencing platform. To predict cytomegalovirus infection status, the study brought together high-throughput TCR immunosequencing, statistical association of individual TCRs with disease status, and machine learning. The study used immunosequencing to profile the T cell repertoires of more than 650 subjects and linked those repertoires to cytomegalovirus serostatus. An earlier analysis of some 500 of the donors applied high-throughput TCR beta sequencing to assess whether each TCR beta V gene segment acted as functional or pseudogenic. The number of donors typed differed by locus, with about 629-640 for A, B, C, DRB1 and DQB1, roughly 520 for DQA1, approximately 570 for DPA1, and some 440 for DPB1. About 5 DR-DQ haplotypes were handled as single units for association and clustering, since linkage in the cohort was strong. Rather than using new phenotypic data, the later analysis identified candidate immune exposures from TCR beta sequences and from how often those sequences occurred across donors. Both class I and class II loci were covered by HLA typing, at four-digit resolution. Donor age, sex, ethnicity and CMV serostatus were compiled alongside the repertoire data. A later analysis re-examined previously published TCR beta repertoires from roughly 650 donors and added high-resolution HLA genotyping to investigate patterns of TCR occurrence. The study aimed to test whether cataloging public T cell receptors could reveal signatures of past pathogen exposure. Of the roughly 400 genotyped donors, roughly 85% fell in the genetic ancestry cluster associated with self-reported Caucasian donors. On average, approximately 250,000 unique TCR beta nucleotide sequences were sequenced per donor among fewer than 500 genotyped donors of the cohort, with around 19% of those sequences being non-productive. Approximately 300 gigabases of sequencing data and approximately 84 million unique TCR sequences were included in an early release covering around 600 HLA-typed donors.

Receptors were amplified or captured by the immunoSEQ multiplex PCR assay. For the multiplex PCR, a mixture combining 60 forward primers for TCR Vbeta segments and 13 reverse primers for TCR Jbeta segments was used. A multiplex PCR assay on genomic DNA amplified the CDR3 region of rearranged TCR beta genes. The Illumina HiSeq System was used to sequence the amplified TCR beta libraries as 87-base-pair reads. The study's own analysis went as follows. A later analysis tallied 70 million to 100 million unique TCR beta chains across the roughly 610 repertoires, and around 12 million of those chains were shared by two or more donors. Raw reads were error-corrected and collapsed into unique sequences by a nearest-neighbor algorithm in which closely related sequences were merged to remove PCR and sequencing errors. V, D and J gene segments were assigned by aligning CDR3 sequences to IMGT reference sequences. For a sequence to be retained, a match of at least six nucleotides was required to both a V gene segment and a J gene segment. A rearrangement counted as productive if the CDR3 had no stop codons and remained in frame with V and J, and every other rearrangement counted as non-productive. Following IMGT convention, CDR3 was defined as the stretch from the second conserved V-encoded cysteine to the conserved J-encoded phenylalanine. In an earlier analysis of more than 550 of the donors, sequences lacking an unambiguous match to a single V gene segment were excluded. In an earlier analysis of around 600 of the donors, V segments were called functional above 56.7% productive rearrangements and were called segregating when the between-donor standard deviation exceeded 5%. A statistical classification framework was built to diagnose cytomegalovirus status from the catalog of TCR beta chain sequences. In a later analysis, V and J genes were assigned by comparing TCR nucleotide sequences against IMGT/GENE-DB human TR gene sequences. The TCRdist pipeline was used in a later analysis to assign CDR3 sequences and most-parsimonious VDJ recombination scenarios. In a later analysis, every TCR beta chain was defined by the combination of its CDR3 amino acid sequence and its V-gene family, and reads without a unique V-gene family were dropped. A later analysis removed nearly 600 highly shared, low-generation-probability nucleotide sequences to deal with suspected cross-contamination and a sequencing artifact. A later analysis calculated a clonal expansion index for each public chain from normalized within-repertoire ranks of inferred template counts. A later analysis computed generation probabilities with a VDJ recombination model fitted to out-of-frame rearrangements, and checked the results against IGoR. In a later analysis, hypergeometric tests were used to score TCR-TCR, TCR-HLA and TCR-CMV co-occurrence, with a repertoire-size bias correction applied to TCR pairs. In a later analysis, false discovery rates were estimated by permuting HLA or CMV assignments 20 times. In a later analysis, co-occurring TCRs were grouped using DBSCAN, with TCRdist sequence similarity added in when clustering inside HLA-allele-positive subsets. Repertoires with fewer than 30,000 or more than 120,000 public chains were left out of co-occurrence clustering, as were five repertoires with anomalous nucleotide sharing. Sourced from immuneACCESS, this table was stored by TCRdb with only in-frame sequences that have V and J called. A share of the clones is absent; for the studies checked, an unresolved V gene accounts for under half, and the remainder has no known explanation. That table furnishes V, J and clone size, whereas the DNA furnished D and trimming. The sample contains 200,000 to 250,000 clones, under 90% of them found a single time. The top ten clonotypes cover roughly 1.3% of the sample.

V loses 5 bases at its end and J loses 0 bases; junction bases beyond the gene matches: 3. Sequences GTSNPN (CDR1) and SVGIG (CDR2) are obtained from the germline V gene (reference sequence). The CDR3 covers 13 residues, taking in both the cysteine and the phenylalanine. Solely the CDR3 DNA is kept, with 39 bases framed from the first base. This clone has a single count. Its antigen is not yet known. Base quality data are lacking; no much larger clone is found one base away. In total, approximately 690 healthy bone marrow donors made up the cohort. All cohort members were sampled while nominally healthy, although unrecorded immune exposures were likely present. Of the 610 or so cohort members, fewer than 300 had positive CMV serostatus and 350 to 450 had negative CMV serostatus, and CMV serostatus was not recorded for the donor. Every donor gave a peripheral blood sample, and the peripheral blood mononuclear cells from that sample were used for TCR beta sequencing. The Qiagen DNeasy Blood Extraction Kit was used to extract genomic DNA from the blood cell samples.

The full study reports these points: In the study, 150 to 200 TCR beta chains were listed as associated with cytomegalovirus. The sequencing pipeline was judged likely to have produced a cluster of highly shared sequence variants as a technical artifact. Because the 87-base-pair reads could not distinguish some IMGT-functional V segments, including TRBV6-2 and TRBV6-3, those segments were excluded. Most TCR sequences were observed very rarely across donors, whereas some public TCRs were present in many individuals. According to a later analysis, TCR association rates differed among HLA loci, with DRB1 alleles showing the most associated TCRs and HLA-C alleles showing the fewest. A later analysis reported that several top co-occurrence clusters appeared linked to parvovirus B19, influenza, CMV and Epstein-Barr virus. Strong co-occurrence of HLA alleles, especially DR and DQ, made assigning TCR associations to individual alleles difficult. A further reported finding was that TCR beta sequences accurately predicted the HLA-A and HLA-B alleles for most subjects in the first cohort. In an earlier analysis of some 540 of the donors, most TCR beta V segments appeared in productive rearrangements about 90% or about 30% of the time, broadly matching IMGT annotations. Only TCR beta chains were sequenced in this cohort, and the absence of alpha or paired-chain data limited detectable features. In a later analysis, more than 15,000 TCR beta sequences were associated with specific HLA alleles at a false discovery rate of 0.05. Because HLA typing was missing for some donors at each locus, association tests included only the typed subset. Because counts were too low, around 18 rarely observed V segments, including chromosome 9 orphons, were left out of the earlier analysis of approximately 580 of the donors. In vitro tests confirmed that a few of the cytomegalovirus-associated TCR beta chains recognize cytomegalovirus antigens. For the cohort, immune exposure information was limited to CMV serostatus. An association between a missense DCLRE1C variant and V-gene and J-gene trimming of TCR beta chains was found in a later genetic analysis and replicated in an independent cohort. In a later analysis, most CMV-associated TCR beta chains were found to appear HLA-restricted, with HLA associations seemingly driven largely by CMV exposure. A later genetic analysis reported fewer N-insertions in productive TCRs among donors in an Asian-associated ancestry cluster than the roughly 670-donor mean. Linkage disequilibrium might explain the correlated functional status among segregating V segments, but an unknown experimental factor could not be excluded. The presence/absence analyses assumed that sequencing depth was roughly uniform across donors, and that assumption may not be true. A later analysis found that HLA-associated TCR beta chains were more clonally expanded and had lower generation probabilities than equally common non-associated chains. The classifier was reported to diagnose cytomegalovirus status with high specificity and sensitivity in both the original and validation cohorts. The authors suggested that the approach could potentially be extended to other disease states and immunological phenotypes.

The V and J genes are TRBV30 and TRBJ1-1, and TRBD1 matches 7 of the central bases. The source of this sequence is a human donor in good health. Sequencing was performed on PBMCs. The CDR3 here reads CAWGQDMNTEAFF. The DNA sequence is as follows: TGTGCCTGGGGACAGGACATGAACACTGAAGCTTTCTTT.